This TCR beta chain was recorded in a study of neoadjuvant anti-PD-1 for oral cavity cancer. Time point reported: after neoadjuvant nivolumab, at surgical resection. The assay was immunoSEQ multiplex PCR, and TCRdb's table has in-frame clones only and misses some. The sample carries about 37,000 clones, 30% to 40% recorded once. Germline loops: CDR1 SGHKS, CDR2 YYEKEE (reference sequence). Trimming took off 2 bases at V and 1 base at J, with 6 bases between the two ends. The CDR3 covers 13 residues. This rearrangement joins TRBV5-5 to TRBJ1-1; no clear D gene. This clonotype originated in a person aged 35-79 years with oral cavity squamous cell carcinoma. The sequences come from tumor tissue, collected after nivolumab (anti-PD-1) treatment. CDR3 bases: TGTGCCAGCAGCTTATGGGGGAACACTGAAGCTTTCTTT. Its translation: CASSLWGNTEAFF.